The 31 T cell receptor beta chains presented below share a single source sample, sequenced in a study of T cell responses to AZD1222 COVID-19 vaccine. Profiled with immunoSEQ multiplex PCR; TCRdb holds only in-frame clones, not every one. The data hold roughly 100,000 clones, with 84% observed a single time. The sample was peripheral blood, taken on day 0 of AZD1222 vaccination. The receptors were gathered from an adult in good health.

The chain combines TRBV19 with TRBJ1-6, with a possible D match to TRBD1 (6 bases). V was pared by 3 bases and J by 7 bases, with 16 bases between. The CDR3 runs to 16 residues. The germline CDR1 and CDR2 sequences are LNHDA and SQIVND (reference sequence). This chain's CDR3 is CASSIRAGALNSPLHF. CDR3 coding DNA: TGTGCCAGTAGTATTAGGGCAGGGGCCTTAAATTCACCCCTCCACTTT.

This clone was seen more than once but under ten times. This chain links TRBV5-1 with TRBJ2-2, with D unresolved. The CDR3 sequence is 13 residues long. Germline V gene sequence: CDR1 SGHRS, CDR2 YFSETQ. V dropped 2 bases and J dropped 6 bases, with 8 bases sitting between them. The CDR3 DNA sequence: TGCGCCAGCAGCTTATCTGGGCCCGGGGAGCTGTTTTTT. Its protein is CASSLSGPGELFF.

The V gene is TRBV28, the J gene TRBJ2-5; 8 bases fit TRBD1. Germline V gene data show CDR1 as MDHEN and CDR2 as SYDVKM. There are 15 residues in the CDR3. V lost 5 bases to trimming and J lost 5 bases; unmatched junction nucleotides: 10. In DNA form, the CDR3 reads TGTGCCAGCAGTCATGCGGGAACAGGGGGGGAGACCCAGTACTTC. It codes for CASSHAGTGGETQYF.

The J gene is TRBJ1-3, the V gene TRBV9, with D unresolved. Germline CDR1 reads SGDLS; CDR2 reads YYNGEE. Deletions cut 3 bases from V and 0 bases from J, with 10 bases between. This CDR3 region has 15 residues. The CDR3 region is CASSGRLSSGNTIYF. In nucleotides, the CDR3 is TGTGCCAGCAGCGGTCGCCTTTCCTCTGGAAACACCATATATTTT.

The rearrangement links TRBV6-2 or TRBV6-3 to TRBJ1-2, with a tentative D call TRBD1 (6 bases). The V gene's germline CDR1 is MNHEY and CDR2 SVGEGT. The CDR3 loop spans 12 amino acids. Trimming stripped 2 bases from V and 8 bases from J, with 9 bases between. CDR3 region: CASSYPGEGYTF. Here the CDR3 DNA reads TGTGCCAGCAGTTACCCAGGGGAAGGCTACACCTTC.

V is TRBV11-2 and J is TRBJ1-5; D not resolved. The germline V and J ends were trimmed by 0 bases and 0 bases, with 6 bases remaining between them. CDR1 is SGHAT and CDR2 is FQNNGV in the germline V gene. This CDR3 contains 15 residues. CDR3 bases: TGTGCCAGCAGCTTAGAGGGTGGTAGCAATCAGCCCCAGCATTTT. Translating it yields CASSLEGGSNQPQHF.

V gene TRBV21-1 combines with J gene TRBJ2-7; TRBD2 was called by the table and not checked on the DNA. TRBV21-1 is deemed a pseudogene. This CDR3 has 15 amino acids. The CDR3 region is CASSRPGTSGYEQYV. In nucleotides, the CDR3 is TGTGCCAGCAGCCGCCCCGGGACTAGCGGTTACGAGCAGTACGTC.

The chain uses TRBV5-6 and TRBJ1-4; D is perhaps TRBD1 (5 bases). Trimming pared 4 bases from V and 6 bases from J, leaving 10 bases between. Looked up from germline, CDR1 is SGHDT and CDR2 is YYEEEE. There are 13 residues in the CDR3. Written as DNA, the CDR3 is TGTGCCAGCAGCACTGACAGCCATGAAAAACTGTTTTTT. Translating it yields CASSTDSHEKLFF.

The rearrangement joins TRBV28 to TRBJ1-5; D is undetermined. CDR3 length equals 14 residues. V gave up 5 bases and J gave up 7 bases, with 15 bases separating them. CDR1 is MDHEN and CDR2 is SYDVKM in the germline V gene. The CDR3 is CASSHPSPRQPQHF. CDR3 coding DNA: TGTGCCAGCAGTCACCCCTCCCCACGGCAGCCCCAGCATTTT.

V usage is TRBV28 and J usage is TRBJ2-7; D ambiguous. This CDR3 region has 11 residues. V lost 5 bases to trimming and J lost 4 bases, with 6 bases between them. Germline-derived CDR1 and CDR2 are MDHEN and SYDVKM. In DNA, the CDR3 is TGTGCCAGCAGTCACAGATACGAGCAGTACTTC. Its protein is CASSHRYEQYF.

The rearrangement uses TRBV4-3 and TRBJ1-1, with D possibly TRBD1 on 5 matching bases. V lost 0 bases and J 3 bases, leaving 14 bases between the germline ends. The V gene's germline CDR1 is LGHNA and CDR2 YSLEER. The CDR3 is 16 amino acids. The CDR3 nucleotides read TGCGCCAGCAGCCAAGATAGCCGGCTCAGGGACACTGAAGCTTTCTTT. Amino acid sequence: CASSQDSRLRDTEAFF.

The CDR3 nucleotides are TGTGCCAGCAGTTACCGACAGGTTAACACTGAAGCTTTCTTT. Protein: CASSYRQVNTEAFF. This chain joins TRBV6-5 and TRBJ1-1; D possibly corresponds to TRBD1 (6 bases). The CDR3 is made up of 14 amino acids. Germline CDR1 MNHEY, CDR2 SVGAGI. V was pared by 2 bases and J by 2 bases, with 9 bases between.

The chain joins TRBV29-1 to TRBJ1-4; tentative D call: TRBD1 (5 bases). This CDR3 region has 12 residues. Deletions cut 7 bases from V and 8 bases from J, with 14 bases between. Germline lookup yields CDR1 SQVTM and CDR2 ANQGSEA. DNA of the CDR3: TGCAGCGCCCAGGGTGTAAGGGAAAAACTGTTTTTT. Translation gives CSAQGVREKLFF. The whole variable domain, filled in from reference TRBV29-1 and TRBJ1-4, reads SAVISQKPSRDICQRGTSLTIQCQVDSQVTMMFWYRQQPGQSLTLIATANQGSEATYESGFVIDKFPISRPNLTFSTLTVSNMSPEDSSIYLCSAQGVREKLFFGSGTQLSVL.

A single count supports this clone. The chain couples TRBV5-1 to TRBJ1-4, with 8 positions matching TRBD1. CDR1 SGHRS and CDR2 YFSETQ come from the germline V gene. After removal of 4 bases from V and 7 bases from J, the junction contained 6 bases not matched to a gene. The CDR3 length is 14 residues. DNA for the CDR3: TGCGCCAGCAGCCAGGGGGCGGGTGGTGAAAAACTGTTTTTT. Translating gives CASSQGAGGEKLFF.

This chain joins TRBV9 and TRBJ1-2; TRBD1 matches at 9 bases. This CDR3 spans 16 amino acids. Trimming took 3 bases from V and 4 from J; bases not matched to a gene: 10. Per germline, CDR1 SGDLS and CDR2 YYNGEE. CDR3 amino acids: CASSGARTGDTYGYTF. DNA of the CDR3: TGTGCCAGCAGCGGAGCGCGGACAGGGGACACCTATGGCTACACCTTC.

In nucleotides, the CDR3 is TGTGCCAGCAGTCCGACAGCAACTAATGAAAAACTGTTTTTT. It yields the protein CASSPTATNEKLFF. The chain joins TRBV6-6 to TRBJ1-4; weak D call: TRBD1 (5 bases). V was clipped by 5 bases and J by 0 bases, with 7 bases between them. The CDR3 has 14 amino acids. CDR1 MNHNY and CDR2 SVGAGI come from the germline V gene (reference sequence).

The rearrangement uses TRBV5-5 and TRBJ2-7, with 7 bases fitting TRBD2. The CDR3 extends over 16 amino acids. V dropped 0 bases and J dropped 4; count of bases not matched to a gene: 10. The germline CDR1 and CDR2 sequences are SGHKS and YYEKEE (reference sequence). CDR3: CASSLDAGARPYEQYF. The CDR3 DNA reads TGTGCCAGCAGCTTGGATGCGGGAGCTAGGCCGTACGAGCAGTACTTC.

In its sample, this clone was seen once. This sequence joins TRBV7-9 and TRBJ1-5; 7 nucleotides match TRBD1. Germline CDR1 reads SEHNR; CDR2 reads FQNEAQ (reference sequence). The CDR3 extends over 15 amino acids. J was trimmed by 6 bases and V by 1 base; bases with no gene match: 6. The CDR3: CASSLGGGGGQPQHF. For the CDR3, the DNA is TGTGCCAGCAGCTTAGGTGGAGGGGGCGGTCAGCCCCAGCATTTT.

This chain uses TRBV11-1 with TRBJ2-7; D is uncertain. The CDR3 contains 12 residues. V shed 1 base and J shed 3 bases, with 4 bases lying between them. Per germline, CDR1 SGHAT and CDR2 FQDESV (reference sequence). The CDR3 nucleotides are TGTGCCAGCAGCTTAGTCAGCTACGAGCAGTACTTC. Protein sequence: CASSLVSYEQYF.

V gene TRBV6-6 combines with J gene TRBJ1-1; 9 positions agree with TRBD1. From germline, CDR1 is MNHNY and CDR2 SVGAGI (reference sequence). V dropped 6 bases and J dropped 2; count of bases not matched to a gene: 4. The CDR3 is made up of 14 amino acids. DNA of the CDR3: TGTGCCAGCAGCTCGGGACAGGGAAACACTGAAGCTTTCTTT. Its protein product is CASSSGQGNTEAFF.

Comment on this clone: One end of the junction fails to match germline, which may point to a read error. This chain links TRBV24-1 with TRBJ1-5; unclear D gene. Germline V gene lookup returns CDR1 KGHDR and CDR2 SFDVKD. The CDR3 consists of 12 residues. The CDR3 sequence is CATSDSDQPQHF. DNA for the CDR3: TGTGCCACCAGTGATAGCGATCAGCCCCAGCATTTT.

This chain links TRBV18 with TRBJ1-1; no clear D. The V end was cut by 6 bases, the J end by 0 bases, with 17 bases between. The CDR3 totals 16 residues. The germline gives CDR1 KGHSH, CDR2 LQKENI. CDR3 protein: CASSLSQSLMNTEAFF. For the CDR3, the DNA is TGTGCCAGCTCCCTCTCCCAGTCTCTGATGAACACTGAAGCTTTCTTT.

V gene TRBV28 combines with J gene TRBJ2-3, with D perhaps TRBD1 (5 bases). This CDR3 region has 16 residues. Germline CDR1 is MDHEN and CDR2 is SYDVKM. V lost 0 bases to trimming and J lost 0 bases, with 10 bases between them. The CDR3 here is CASSLWLGASTDTQYF. CDR3 DNA: TGTGCCAGCAGTTTATGGTTAGGGGCTAGCACAGATACGCAGTATTTT.

J is TRBJ2-1 and V is TRBV9; perhaps TRBD2 as D (6 bases). Germline V lookup: CDR1 SGDLS, CDR2 YYNGEE. Trimming left V 4 bases short and J 12 bases short, with 17 bases between. The CDR3 extends over 13 amino acids. The CDR3 sequence: CASSPSSGEGQFF. CDR3 sequence (DNA): TGTGCCAGCAGCCCATCGTCGGGGGAAGGGCAGTTCTTC. Full variable domain (missing parts from reference TRBV9 and TRBJ2-1): DSGVTQTPKHLITATGQRVTLRCSPRSGDLSVYWYQQSLDQGLQFLIQYYNGEERAKGNILERFSAQQFPDLHSELNLSSLELGDSALYFCASSPSSGEGQFFGPGTRLTVL.

The V and J genes are TRBV9 and TRBJ2-2; D unresolved. Per germline, CDR1 SGDLS and CDR2 YYNGEE. V was cut by 0 bases and J by 2 bases, with 8 bases left in between. The CDR3 sequence is 15 residues long. The CDR3 nucleotides read TGTGCCAGCAGCGTAGTGGGCGGAAACACCGGGGAGCTGTTTTTT. It translates to CASSVVGGNTGELFF.

The genes are TRBV9 and TRBJ1-4; the D gene is possibly TRBD1 (5 bases). The CDR3 runs 16 residues. Germline V lookup: CDR1 SGDLS, CDR2 YYNGEE. The V and J ends lost 3 bases and 3 bases respectively, with 15 bases between them. Written as DNA, the CDR3 is TGTGCCAGCAGCGCCGAGCAGGGAATACCTAATGAAAAACTGTTTTTT. Amino acid sequence: CASSAEQGIPNEKLFF.

This clone was detected only a few times. The rearrangement uses TRBV24-1 and TRBJ1-2; D is undetermined. CDR1 and CDR2 from the germline V gene are KGHDR and SFDVKD. CDR3 length: 15 amino acids. V was trimmed by 2 bases and J by 0 bases, leaving 9 bases between them. CDR3 sequence (DNA): TGTGCCACCAGTGATTCCAAATCAGCTAACTATGGCTACACCTTC. It codes for CATSDSKSANYGYTF.

This chain joins TRBV27 and TRBJ1-5, with 8 bases fitting TRBD1. With 4 bases clipped from V and 3 bases from J, the junction kept 5 bases outside the gene matches. The CDR3 sequence is 15 residues long. Germline CDR1 MNHEY, CDR2 SMNVEV (reference sequence). The CDR3 spells CASSSAGGYNQPQHF. CDR3 bases: TGTGCCAGCAGTTCGGCAGGGGGCTACAATCAGCCCCAGCATTTT.

V gene TRBV10-3 combines with J gene TRBJ1-1; D is possibly TRBD1 (6 bases). The CDR3 has 18 residues. The germline gives CDR1 ENHRY, CDR2 SYGVKD. V gave up 3 bases and J gave up 5 bases, with 25 bases separating them. Here the CDR3 reads CAISDPWGGRGKGTEAFF. CDR3 DNA: TGTGCCATCAGTGATCCCTGGGGAGGTAGGGGGAAGGGTACTGAAGCTTTCTTT.

The chain carries TRBV2 and TRBJ2-5; 10 nucleotides agree with TRBD1. V shed 4 bases and J 3 bases; nucleotides not matched to a gene: 2. The CDR3 is made up of 14 amino acids. Germline CDR1 is SNHLY and CDR2 is FYNNEI. The CDR3 nucleotides read TGTGCCAGCAGTGGACAGGGGGCGAAAGAGACCCAGTACTTC. Translated, it gives CASSGQGAKETQYF.

V is TRBV14 and J is TRBJ2-6, with D possibly TRBD2 on 7 matching bases. V dropped 1 base and J dropped 0 bases, with 10 bases sitting between them. Germline V gene lookup returns CDR1 SGHDN and CDR2 FVKESK. This CDR3 contains 17 residues. The CDR3, as DNA: TGTGCCAGCAGCCAAGTAGGGGGGGGCTCTGGGGCCAACGTCCTGACTTTC. This gives the protein CASSQVGGGSGANVLTF.